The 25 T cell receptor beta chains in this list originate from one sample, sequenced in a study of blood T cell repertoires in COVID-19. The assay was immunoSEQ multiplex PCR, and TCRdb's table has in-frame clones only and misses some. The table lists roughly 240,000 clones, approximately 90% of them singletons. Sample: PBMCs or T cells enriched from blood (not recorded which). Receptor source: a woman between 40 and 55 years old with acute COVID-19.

CDR3 nucleotides: TGTGCCAGCAGTCTTAGCACAGATACGCAGTATTTT. This translates into CASSLSTDTQYF. The rearrangement uses TRBV6-5 and TRBJ2-3; D not certain. Trimming left V 5 bases short and J 0 bases short, with 3 bases between. Germline loops: CDR1 MNHEY, CDR2 SVGAGI. The CDR3 length is 12 residues.

CDR3 in amino acids: CASSATGPAGEQFF. The DNA of the CDR3 is TGTGCCAGCAGTGCAACAGGGCCCGCGGGTGAGCAGTTCTTC. The chain uses TRBV28 and TRBJ2-1; D is perhaps TRBD1 (6 bases). Germline CDR1 is MDHEN and CDR2 is SYDVKM. The V end was cut by 5 bases, the J end by 9 bases, with 17 bases between. CDR3 size: 14 residues.

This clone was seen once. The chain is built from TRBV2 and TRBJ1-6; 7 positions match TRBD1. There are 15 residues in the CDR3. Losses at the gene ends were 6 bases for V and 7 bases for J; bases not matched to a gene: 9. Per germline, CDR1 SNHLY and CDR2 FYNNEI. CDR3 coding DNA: TGTGCCAGCAGAGCCTCGGGACAGCAAAATTCACCCCTCCACTTT. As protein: CASRASGQQNSPLHF.

The CDR3 region has the DNA TGCGCCAGCAGCGCCGGGACAGGGGCCCGGGAGCTGTTTTTT. Its protein product is CASSAGTGARELFF. V usage is TRBV5-1 and J usage is TRBJ2-2, with 10 bases that match TRBD1. Germline CDR1 reads SGHRS; CDR2 reads YFSETQ. This CDR3 region has 14 residues. J lost 9 bases, V lost 4 bases, and 6 bases had no gene match.

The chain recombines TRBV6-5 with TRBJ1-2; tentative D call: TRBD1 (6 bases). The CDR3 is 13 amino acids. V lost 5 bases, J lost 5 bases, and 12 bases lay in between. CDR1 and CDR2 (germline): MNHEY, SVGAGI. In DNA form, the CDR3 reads TGTGCCAGCAGTCAAAACAGGGTTTATGGCTACACCTTC. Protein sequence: CASSQNRVYGYTF.

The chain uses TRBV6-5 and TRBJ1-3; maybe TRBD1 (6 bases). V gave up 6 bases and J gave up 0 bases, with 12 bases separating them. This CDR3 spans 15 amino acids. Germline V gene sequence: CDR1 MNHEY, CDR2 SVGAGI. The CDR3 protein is CASSRGQASGNTIYF. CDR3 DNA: TGTGCCAGCAGCAGGGGACAAGCCTCTGGAAACACCATATATTTT.

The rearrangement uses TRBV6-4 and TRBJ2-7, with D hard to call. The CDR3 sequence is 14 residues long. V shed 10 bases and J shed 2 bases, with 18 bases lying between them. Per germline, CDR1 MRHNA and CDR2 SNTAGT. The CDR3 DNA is TGTGCCAACCAGCACAGCCTTTCGCCCTACGAGCAGTACGTC. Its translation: CANQHSLSPYEQYV.

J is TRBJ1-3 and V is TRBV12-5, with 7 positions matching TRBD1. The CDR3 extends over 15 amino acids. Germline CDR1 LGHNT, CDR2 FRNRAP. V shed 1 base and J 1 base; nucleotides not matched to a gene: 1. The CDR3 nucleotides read TGTGCTAGTGGTTTGGGACAGGGTTCTGGAAACACCATATATTTT. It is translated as CASGLGQGSGNTIYF. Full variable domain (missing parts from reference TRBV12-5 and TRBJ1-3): DARVTQTPRHKVTEMGQEVTMRCQPILGHNTVFWYRQTMMQGLELLAYFRNRAPLDDSGMPKDRFSAEMPDATLATLKIQPSEPRDSAVYFCASGLGQGSGNTIYFGEGSWLTVV.

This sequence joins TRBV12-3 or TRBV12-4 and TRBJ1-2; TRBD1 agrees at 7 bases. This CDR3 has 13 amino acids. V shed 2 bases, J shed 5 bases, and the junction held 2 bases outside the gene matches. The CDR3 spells CASSLTGAYGYTF. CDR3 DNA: TGTGCCAGCAGTTTAACAGGGGCTTATGGCTACACCTTC.

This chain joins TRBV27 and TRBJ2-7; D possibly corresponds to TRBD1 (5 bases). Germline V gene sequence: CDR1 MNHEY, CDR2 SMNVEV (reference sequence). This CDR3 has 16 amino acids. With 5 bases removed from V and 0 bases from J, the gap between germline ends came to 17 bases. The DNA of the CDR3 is TGTGCCAGCAGTCTCGGACAAAGACAGACCTCCTACGAGCAGTACGTC. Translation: CASSLGQRQTSYEQYV.

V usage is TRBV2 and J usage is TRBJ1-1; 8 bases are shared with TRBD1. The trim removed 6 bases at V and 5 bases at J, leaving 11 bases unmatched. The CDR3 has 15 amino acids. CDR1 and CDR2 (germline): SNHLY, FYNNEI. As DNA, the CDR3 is TGTGCCAGCAGAGATACAGGGGGAGGAAGGACTGAAGCTTTCTTT. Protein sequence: CASRDTGGGRTEAFF.

In nucleotides, the CDR3 is TGTGCCAGCGGGAGGAGCGGGTCTAGCGAGCAGTACGTC. Its translation is CASGRSGSSEQYV. This sequence joins TRBV6-5 and TRBJ2-7; a weak D match, TRBD2 (6 bases). Trimming cost V 8 bases and J 6 bases, with 17 bases left between them. Germline V gene data show CDR1 as MNHEY and CDR2 as SVGAGI. This CDR3 spans 13 amino acids.

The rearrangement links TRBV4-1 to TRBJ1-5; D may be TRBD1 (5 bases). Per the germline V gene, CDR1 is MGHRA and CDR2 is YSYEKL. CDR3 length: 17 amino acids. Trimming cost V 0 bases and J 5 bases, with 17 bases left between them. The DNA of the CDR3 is TGCGCCAGCAGCCAAGATCTTCGCAACGGGGGATATCAGCCCCAGCATTTT. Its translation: CASSQDLRNGGYQPQHF.

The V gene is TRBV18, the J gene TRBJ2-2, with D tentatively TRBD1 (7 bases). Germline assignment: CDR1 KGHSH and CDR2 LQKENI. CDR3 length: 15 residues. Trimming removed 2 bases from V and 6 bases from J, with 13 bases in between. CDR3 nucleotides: TGTGCCAGCTCACCAATCGACAGGGAGGCCGGGGAGCTGTTTTTT. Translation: CASSPIDREAGELFF.

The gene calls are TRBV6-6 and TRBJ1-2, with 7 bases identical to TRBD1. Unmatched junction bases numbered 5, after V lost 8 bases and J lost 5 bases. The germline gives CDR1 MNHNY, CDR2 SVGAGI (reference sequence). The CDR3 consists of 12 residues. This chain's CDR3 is CASWDRSYGYTF. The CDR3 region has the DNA TGTGCCAGCTGGGACAGAAGTTATGGCTACACCTTC.

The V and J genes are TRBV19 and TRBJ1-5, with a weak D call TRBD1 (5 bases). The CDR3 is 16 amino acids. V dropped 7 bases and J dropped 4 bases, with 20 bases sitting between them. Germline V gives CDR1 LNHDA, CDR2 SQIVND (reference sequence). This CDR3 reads CASIAVRDGLNQPQHF. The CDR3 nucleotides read TGTGCCAGTATAGCCGTGCGGGACGGCCTAAATCAGCCCCAGCATTTT.

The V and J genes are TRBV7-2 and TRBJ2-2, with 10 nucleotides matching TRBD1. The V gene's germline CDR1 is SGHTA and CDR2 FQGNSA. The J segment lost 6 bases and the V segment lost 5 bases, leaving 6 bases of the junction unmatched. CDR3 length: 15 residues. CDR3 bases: TGTGCCAGCAGCACCGGGACAGGGGAACCCGGGGAGCTGTTTTTT. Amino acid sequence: CASSTGTGEPGELFF.

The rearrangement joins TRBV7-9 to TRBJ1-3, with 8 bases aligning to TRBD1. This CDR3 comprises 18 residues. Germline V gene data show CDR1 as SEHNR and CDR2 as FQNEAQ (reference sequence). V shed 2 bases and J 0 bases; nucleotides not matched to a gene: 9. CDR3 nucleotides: TGTGCCAGCAGCTTAAACCAGGGGGCTTCCGGCTCTGGAAACACCATATATTTT. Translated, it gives CASSLNQGASGSGNTIYF. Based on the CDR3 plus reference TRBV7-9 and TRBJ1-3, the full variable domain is DTGVSQNPRHKITKRGQNVTFRCDPISEHNRLYWYRQTLGQGPEFLTYFQNEAQLEKSRLLSDRFSAERPKGSFSTLEIQRTEQGDSAMYLCASSLNQGASGSGNTIYFGEGSWLTVV.

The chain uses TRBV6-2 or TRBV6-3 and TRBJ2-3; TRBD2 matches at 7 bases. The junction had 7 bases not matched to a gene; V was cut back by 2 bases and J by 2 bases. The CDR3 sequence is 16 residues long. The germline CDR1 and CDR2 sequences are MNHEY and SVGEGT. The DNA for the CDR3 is TGTGCCAGCAGTTACCGTGCCGGGGGGACCACAGATACGCAGTATTTT. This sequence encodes CASSYRAGGTTDTQYF.

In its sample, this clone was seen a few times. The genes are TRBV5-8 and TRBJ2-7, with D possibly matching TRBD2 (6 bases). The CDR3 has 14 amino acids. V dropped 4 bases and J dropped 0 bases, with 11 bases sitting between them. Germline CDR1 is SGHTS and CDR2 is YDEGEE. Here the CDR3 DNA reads TGTGCCAGCAGCACCTCTAGCGTCTCCTACGAGCAGTACTTC. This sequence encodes CASSTSSVSYEQYF.

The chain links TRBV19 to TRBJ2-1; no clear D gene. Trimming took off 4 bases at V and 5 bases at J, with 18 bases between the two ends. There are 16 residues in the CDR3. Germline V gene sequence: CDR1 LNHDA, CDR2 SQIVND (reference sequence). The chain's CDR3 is CASSRLGLRPNNEQFF. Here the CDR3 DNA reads TGTGCCAGTAGTAGGTTGGGCCTACGGCCAAACAATGAGCAGTTCTTC.

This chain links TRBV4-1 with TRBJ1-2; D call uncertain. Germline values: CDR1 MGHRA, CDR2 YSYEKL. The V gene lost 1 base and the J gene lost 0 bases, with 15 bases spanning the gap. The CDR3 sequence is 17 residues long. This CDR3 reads CASSQVGRKESNYGYTF. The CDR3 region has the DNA TGCGCCAGCAGCCAAGTCGGCAGGAAAGAGTCTAACTATGGCTACACCTTC.

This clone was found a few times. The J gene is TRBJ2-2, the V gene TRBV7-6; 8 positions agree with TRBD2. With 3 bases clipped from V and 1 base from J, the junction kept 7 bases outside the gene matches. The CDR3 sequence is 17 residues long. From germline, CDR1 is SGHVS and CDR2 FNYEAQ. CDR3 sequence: CASSFGAGVLNTGELFF. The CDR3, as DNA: TGTGCCAGCAGCTTCGGAGCGGGAGTTTTGAACACCGGGGAGCTGTTTTTT. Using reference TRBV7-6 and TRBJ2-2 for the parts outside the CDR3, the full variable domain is GAGVSQSPRYKVTKRGQDVALRCDPISGHVSLYWYRQALGQGPEFLTYFNYEAQQDKSGLPNDRFSAERPEGSISTLTIQRTEQRDSAMYRCASSFGAGVLNTGELFFGEGSRLTVL.

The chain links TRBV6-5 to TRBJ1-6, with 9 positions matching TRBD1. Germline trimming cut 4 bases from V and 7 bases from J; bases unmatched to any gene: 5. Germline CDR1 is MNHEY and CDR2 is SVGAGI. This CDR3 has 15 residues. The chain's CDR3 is CASSSSGQGNSPLHF. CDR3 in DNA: TGTGCCAGCAGTTCCTCAGGACAGGGGAATTCACCCCTCCACTTT.

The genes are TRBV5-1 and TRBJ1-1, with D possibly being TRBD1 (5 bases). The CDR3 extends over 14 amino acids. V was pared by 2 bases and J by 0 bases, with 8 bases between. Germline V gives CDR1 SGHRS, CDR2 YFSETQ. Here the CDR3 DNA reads TGCGCCAGCAGCTTACAGGTAATGAACACTGAAGCTTTCTTT. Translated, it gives CASSLQVMNTEAFF.